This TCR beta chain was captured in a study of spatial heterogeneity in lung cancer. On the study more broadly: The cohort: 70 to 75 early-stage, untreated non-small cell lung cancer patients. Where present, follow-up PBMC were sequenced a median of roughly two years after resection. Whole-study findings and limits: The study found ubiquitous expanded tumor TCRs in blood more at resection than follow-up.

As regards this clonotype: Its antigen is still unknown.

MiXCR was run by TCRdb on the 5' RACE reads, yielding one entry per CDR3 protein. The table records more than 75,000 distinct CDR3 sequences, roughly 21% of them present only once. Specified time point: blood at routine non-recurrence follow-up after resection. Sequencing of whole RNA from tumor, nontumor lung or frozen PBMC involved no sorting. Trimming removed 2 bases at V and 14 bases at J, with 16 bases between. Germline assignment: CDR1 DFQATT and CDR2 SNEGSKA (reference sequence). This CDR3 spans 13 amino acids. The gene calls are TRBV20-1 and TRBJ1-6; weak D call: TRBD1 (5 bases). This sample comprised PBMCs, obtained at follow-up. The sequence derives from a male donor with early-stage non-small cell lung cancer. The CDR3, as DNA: TGCAGTGCTAGAACCCCAGCCGGGGGGACCCTCCACTTT. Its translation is CSARTPAGGTLHF.